This TCR beta chain was obtained from a study of T cell responses to AZD1222 COVID-19 vaccine. The assay was immunoSEQ multiplex PCR, and TCRdb's table has in-frame clones only and misses some. The sample records some 120,000 clones, 92% being singletons. Unmatched junction bases numbered 7, after V lost 7 bases and J lost 4 bases. Germline CDR1 and CDR2: SGHRS and YFSETQ. The CDR3 extends over 15 amino acids. The chain recombines TRBV5-1 with TRBJ2-2; TRBD1 matches at 10 bases. The sequence was collected from an adult who received the AZD1222 COVID-19 vaccine. Sequences were derived from peripheral blood, sampled 28 days after the second AZD1222 dose. CDR3 bases: TGCGCCAGCGACGACGGGACAGGGGCCACCGGGGAGCTGTTTTTT. Its translation is CASDDGTGATGELFF. Variable domain in full (rest from reference TRBV5-1 and TRBJ2-2): KAGVTQTPRYLIKTRGQQVTLSCSPISGHRSVSWYQQTPGQGLQFLFEYFSETQRNKGNFPGRFSGRQFSNSRSEMNVSTLELGDSALYLCASDDGTGATGELFFGEGSRLTVL.